This passage covers 16 T cell receptor beta chains from one sample sequenced in a study of T-cell reconstitution after alpha-beta-depleted transplantation in children. Using unique molecular identifiers, the investigators prepared the TCRbeta library. TCRdb reanalysed the PCR reads using MiXCR and keeps one entry per CDR3 protein. Among 350,000 to 400,000 distinct CDR3 sequences listed, 10% to 15% were seen once. Sequenced here: PBMCs, sampled from the stem cell graft. The receptor source for this set is a human donor who donated a stem cell graft to a child with Fanconi anemia.

The chain carries TRBV6-2 or TRBV6-3 and TRBJ2-7; 8 bases agree with TRBD1. Germline trimming cut 8 bases from V and 7 bases from J; bases unmatched to any gene: 10. The CDR3 has 13 residues. Germline CDR1 MNHEY, CDR2 SVGEGT. CDR3 loop: CASDRGPKGEQYV. CDR3 nucleotides: TGTGCCAGCGACAGGGGCCCAAAAGGGGAGCAGTACGTC.

This rearrangement joins TRBV27 to TRBJ2-6; D perhaps matches TRBD1 (5 bases). V lost 6 bases, J lost 0 bases, and 6 bases lay in between. This CDR3 contains 14 residues. CDR1 and CDR2 (germline): MNHEY, SMNVEV (reference sequence). In DNA, the CDR3 is TGTGCCAGCAGAGGGGTCTCTGGGGCCAACGTCCTGACTTTC. Encoded protein: CASRGVSGANVLTF.

This sequence joins TRBV6-2 or TRBV6-3 and TRBJ2-2; D might be TRBD1 (6 bases). The CDR3 contains 15 residues. Trimming shortened V by 5 bases and J by 2 bases, and 12 bases separated the two germline ends. Germline assignment: CDR1 MNHEY and CDR2 SVGEGT. The CDR3 DNA follows: TGTGCCAGCAGTACGGGACACCTAAACACCGGGGAGCTGTTTTTT. This codes for CASSTGHLNTGELFF.

In DNA, the CDR3 is TGCAGTGCTAGAGATGGGGTACGGAACACTGAAGCTTTCTTT. Amino acid sequence: CSARDGVRNTEAFF. The chain carries TRBV20-1 and TRBJ1-1; D ambiguous. Trimming took off 0 bases at V and 1 base at J, with 9 bases between the two ends. This CDR3 is built from 14 residues. Germline V CDR1 and CDR2: DFQATT, SNEGSKA (reference sequence).

This rearrangement joins TRBV5-4 to TRBJ2-7, with D possibly being TRBD2 (6 bases). V lost 3 bases to trimming and J lost 6 bases, with 16 bases between them. Germline assignment: CDR1 SGHNT and CDR2 YYREEE (reference sequence). The CDR3 is made up of 14 amino acids. CDR3: CASSSKRLVGEQYF. CDR3 in DNA: TGTGCCAGCAGCTCGAAGCGACTAGTAGGCGAGCAGTACTTC.

This clonotype was seen many times. The V gene is TRBV5-1, the J gene TRBJ2-5; no clear D. There are 13 residues in the CDR3. Germline CDR1 is SGHRS and CDR2 is YFSETQ. The germline V and J ends were trimmed by 2 bases and 4 bases, with 9 bases remaining between them. In DNA, the CDR3 is TGCGCCAGCAGCTTTACCAGTGGAGAGACCCAGTACTTC. Translation gives CASSFTSGETQYF. The full variable domain, its missing parts supplied by reference TRBV5-1 and TRBJ2-5, is KAGVTQTPRYLIKTRGQQVTLSCSPISGHRSVSWYQQTPGQGLQFLFEYFSETQRNKGNFPGRFSGRQFSNSRSEMNVSTLELGDSALYLCASSFTSGETQYFGPGTRLLVL.

V usage is TRBV3-1 and J usage is TRBJ2-7, with D possibly TRBD1 on 5 matching bases. In germline, CDR1 is LGHDT, CDR2 YNNKEL (reference sequence). CDR3 length equals 15 residues. V was trimmed by 2 bases and J by 5 bases, leaving 16 bases between them. The chain's CDR3 is CASSQNAGKGHEQYF. The CDR3, as DNA: TGTGCCAGCAGCCAAAACGCAGGGAAGGGCCACGAGCAGTACTTC.

This clonotype was detected a few times. The rearrangement joins TRBV14 to TRBJ2-1; a weak D match, TRBD1 (6 bases). The CDR3 totals 11 residues. The V gene's germline CDR1 is SGHDN and CDR2 FVKESK. V lost 4 bases to trimming and J lost 12 bases, with 10 bases between them. The CDR3: CASSLGALQFF. The CDR3 coding sequence is TGTGCCAGCAGCCTGGGGGCCTTGCAGTTCTTC.

In nucleotides, the CDR3 is TGCAGTGCTTGGGAGCGGGCATTCGAAGAGACCCAGTACTTC. Translating it yields CSAWERAFEETQYF. The rearrangement links TRBV20-1 to TRBJ2-5; a possible D gene is TRBD2 (6 bases). Trimming cost V 5 bases and J 3 bases, with 16 bases left between them. The CDR3 length is 14 residues. CDR1 and CDR2 from the germline V gene are DFQATT and SNEGSKA (reference sequence).

This clonotype turned up a few times. J is TRBJ2-5 and V is TRBV14; 7 positions match TRBD1. The CDR3 consists of 16 residues. Germline V gene sequence: CDR1 SGHDN, CDR2 FVKESK. After removal of 0 bases from V and 3 bases from J, the junction contained 7 bases not matched to a gene. The CDR3 sequence is CASSQEGTGVEETQYF. Written as DNA, the CDR3 is TGTGCCAGCAGCCAAGAGGGAACAGGGGTCGAAGAGACCCAGTACTTC. The whole variable domain, remainder taken from reference TRBV14 and TRBJ2-5, is EAGVTQFPSHSVIEKGQTVTLRCDPISGHDNLYWYRRVMGKEIKFLLHFVKESKQDESGMPNNRFLAERTGGTYSTLKVQPAELEDSGVYFCASSQEGTGVEETQYFGPGTRLLVL.

The J gene is TRBJ2-3, the V gene TRBV7-2; TRBD2 agrees at 14 bases. Looked up from germline, CDR1 is SGHTA and CDR2 is FQGNSA. J was trimmed by 2 bases and V by 5 bases; bases with no gene match: 6. This CDR3 has 17 amino acids. The CDR3 DNA reads TGTGCCAGCAGCCTTGGGACTAGCGGGGGAACCACAGATACGCAGTATTTT. Translated, it gives CASSLGTSGGTTDTQYF.

This clonotype has a handful of counts. The chain employs TRBV25-1 and TRBJ2-2; 9 bases are a match to TRBD2. V trimming: 1 base; J trimming: 2 bases; junction bases outside the gene matches: 5. Germline V CDR1 and CDR2: MGHDK, SYGVNS. The CDR3 sequence is 17 residues long. As DNA, the CDR3 is TGTGCCAGCAGTGAATTTGCGGGGGGGCTAAACACCGGGGAGCTGTTTTTT. It codes for CASSEFAGGLNTGELFF.

This clonotype was seen only a few times. V usage is TRBV2 and J usage is TRBJ1-3; D unresolved. The CDR3 extends over 15 amino acids. Germline V gene data show CDR1 as SNHLY and CDR2 as FYNNEI. Trimming stripped 6 bases from V and 0 bases from J, with 12 bases between. Written as DNA, the CDR3 is TGTGCCAGCAGACTGGACGTTGTCTCTGGAAACACCATATATTTT. Protein sequence: CASRLDVVSGNTIYF.

J is TRBJ1-2 and V is TRBV4-3; a weak D match, TRBD1 (5 bases). The CDR3 runs to 16 residues. The germline V and J ends were trimmed by 4 bases and 2 bases, with 17 bases remaining between them. Germline lookup yields CDR1 LGHNA and CDR2 YSLEER. For the CDR3, the DNA is TGCGCCAGCAGCCTTGATACGGGACTCCAGAACTATGGCTACACCTTC. Translation gives CASSLDTGLQNYGYTF.

The CDR3 coding sequence is TGTGCCAGCACCCTCGGACGTCTCACAGATACGCAGTATTTT. Amino acids: CASTLGRLTDTQYF. The rearrangement joins TRBV12-3 or TRBV12-4 to TRBJ2-3; D is ambiguous. Trimming stripped 7 bases from V and 2 bases from J, with 13 bases between. This CDR3 has 14 residues.

CDR3 coding DNA: TGCAGCGTTGAAACAGTCTACGAGCAGTACTTC. Amino acid sequence: CSVETVYEQYF. The chain is built from TRBV29-1 and TRBJ2-7; D call uncertain. Between the trimmed V and J ends, which lost 2 bases and 3 bases, there was a span of 5 bases. The V gene's germline CDR1 is SQVTM and CDR2 ANQGSEA. There are 11 residues in the CDR3.